The entry below gives a single T cell receptor (beta chain) sequence along with its context. Its antigen remains unknown. This specimen comes from a study of T cell responses to AZD1222 COVID-19 vaccine. Whole-study results and caveats: CD4 TCRs linked to vaccination spanned spike, dominating at 160-218 and 743-854. Epitopes outside B.1.351 and B.1.1.7 mutated regions reportedly drew nearly half of spike TCRs. At study baseline, merely roughly 6 AZD1222 recipients were seropositive.

The CDR3 runs 13 residues. The germline V and J ends were trimmed by 3 bases and 2 bases, with 8 bases remaining between them. The germline CDR1 and CDR2 sequences are SEHNR and FQNEAQ (reference sequence). The repertoire was sequenced with immunoSEQ multiplex PCR; TCRdb's copy has only in-frame clones and lacks some. The sample consists of 110,000 to 150,000 clones, 80% to 95% of them appearing once. The receptor comes from an adult in good health. The sequencing here drew on peripheral blood, taken on day 0 of AZD1222 vaccination. The genes are TRBV7-9 and TRBJ2-7; D uncertain. The CDR3 DNA reads as TGTGCCAGCAGCTTGCCCCGAACCTACGAGCAGTACTTC. Residues: CASSLPRTYEQYF. The complete variable domain, with remaining parts taken from reference TRBV7-9 and TRBJ2-7, reads DTGVSQNPRHKITKRGQNVTFRCDPISEHNRLYWYRQTLGQGPEFLTYFQNEAQLEKSRLLSDRFSAERPKGSFSTLEIQRTEQGDSAMYLCASSLPRTYEQYFGPGTRLTVT.